This T cell receptor (beta chain) was observed in a study of blood T cell repertoires in COVID-19. Original processing methods: Amplification of reference gene primers provided the estimated nucleated cell counts. The data were produced by immunoSEQ multiplex PCR, yet TCRdb's version contains in-frame clones alone and is incomplete. The DNA gave D and trimming, while V, J and clone size come from that table. This sample has tens of thousands of clones, with around 80% found just once. Worth noting for this clone: At one end the junction does not follow the germline gene, possibly because of a read error.

CDR3 length: 16 residues. CDR1 SGDLS and CDR2 YYNGEE come from the germline V gene. The sequence derives from a woman of 80 years or more with acute or convalescent COVID-19. The rearrangement uses TRBV9 and TRBJ1-3; no definite D call. Sequencing input: peripheral blood. The CDR3 nucleotides are TGTACCAGCAGCGTAGCTTGGGGAGGATCTGGAAACACCATATATTTT. Residues: CTSSVAWGGSGNTIYF.